This record covers a single T cell receptor (beta chain). This record comes from a study of blood T cell repertoires in COVID-19. This CDR3 has 16 residues. CDR1 is MGHRA and CDR2 is YSYEKL in the germline V gene. V was clipped by 3 bases and J by 5 bases, with 17 bases between them. The Seattle patients, enrolled during active infection, were followed longitudinally. The method was immunoSEQ multiplex PCR; TCRdb's version includes in-frame clones alone and lacks a portion of them. The sample records 100,000 to 150,000 clones, approximately 74% being singletons. The receptor's source is a man at least 80 years old with COVID-19, enrolled during active disease. Source material: peripheral blood. The chain employs TRBV4-1 and TRBJ1-3; a possible D gene is TRBD1 (6 bases). The DNA of the CDR3 is TGCGCCAGCAGCCAGGTGGTGGGGGCAGGGCGAAACACCATATATTTT. Its translation: CASSQVVGAGRNTIYF.